This TCR beta chain is from a study of cytomegalovirus exposure and HLA in healthy donors listed by TCRdb under 2017. Context from the whole study: An earlier analysis of approximately 600 of the donors reported roughly 270 Gb of sequence data and roughly 110 million unique TCR beta sequences from 150 million to 200 million T cells. An early release covering around 630 HLA-typed donors comprised about 300 gigabases of sequencing data and around 80 million unique TCR sequences. Of the roughly 410 genotyped donors, more than 75% were placed in the genetic ancestry cluster associated with self-reported Caucasian donors. The aim of the study was to test whether cataloging public T cell receptors could identify signatures of past pathogen exposure. The study profiled the T cell repertoires of 500 to 800 subjects by immunosequencing and related them to cytomegalovirus serostatus. A separate validation cohort of 100 to 150 different subjects was used in addition to the 666-subject first cohort. High-throughput TCR immunosequencing, statistical association of individual TCRs with disease status, and machine learning were combined to predict cytomegalovirus infection status. A later analysis re-examined previously published TCR beta repertoires from 600 to 700 donors and added high-resolution HLA genotyping to investigate patterns of TCR occurrence. Rather than using new phenotypic data, the later analysis identified candidate immune exposures from TCR beta sequences and from how often those sequences occurred across donors. An earlier analysis of fewer than 750 of the donors used high-throughput TCR beta sequencing to judge whether each TCR beta V gene segment behaved as functional or pseudogenic. Alongside the repertoire data, information on donor age, sex, ethnicity and CMV serostatus was compiled. In a later genetic analysis, genome-wide SNP genotypes for about 55% of the roughly 700 donors were used, and that subset was treated as a discovery cohort. All discovery cohort repertoires had been generated using a single sequencing platform. Both class I and class II loci were covered by HLA typing, at four-digit resolution. The number of donors typed differed by locus, with 629-630 for A, B, C, DRB1 and DQB1, approximately 500 for DQA1, 600 to 610 for DPA1, and some 470 for DPB1. Five DR-DQ haplotypes were treated as single units for association and clustering because of strong linkage in the cohort. Among about 370 genotyped donors of the cohort, an average of approximately 200,000 unique TCR beta nucleotide sequences was sequenced per donor, of which about 19% were non-productive. What the study reported, not specific to this receptor: Across donors, most TCR sequences were observed very rarely, whereas some public TCRs were present in many individuals. When HLA alleles, especially DR and DQ, strongly co-occurred, TCR associations were difficult to assign to individual alleles. An earlier analysis of around 500 of the donors showed that most TCR beta V segments appeared in productive rearrangements either about 87% or about 30% of the time, which broadly matched IMGT annotations. A later analysis found that most CMV-associated TCR beta chains appeared HLA-restricted, with HLA associations seemingly driven largely by CMV exposure. Because the 87-base-pair reads could not distinguish some IMGT-functional V segments, including TRBV6-2 and TRBV6-3, those segments were excluded. A later analysis reported that several top co-occurrence clusters appeared linked to parvovirus B19, influenza, CMV and Epstein-Barr virus. The only immune exposure information available for the cohort was CMV serostatus. A cluster of highly shared sequence variants was judged likely to represent a technical artifact of the sequencing pipeline. A later analysis associated about 16,000 TCR beta sequences with specific HLA alleles at a false discovery rate of 0.05. It was suggested by the authors that the approach could potentially be generalized to other disease states and immunological phenotypes. Linkage disequilibrium might explain the correlated functional status among segregating V segments, but an unknown experimental factor could not be excluded. Compared with the approximately 700-donor mean, donors in an Asian-associated ancestry cluster had fewer N-insertions in productive TCRs, according to a later genetic analysis. A later genetic analysis associated a missense DCLRE1C variant with V-gene and J-gene trimming of TCR beta chains, and an independent cohort replicated the association. Compared with equally common non-associated chains, HLA-associated TCR beta chains in a later analysis were more clonally expanded and had lower generation probabilities. Roughly uniform sequencing depth across donors was assumed in presence/absence analyses, although this assumption may not hold. Because counts were too low, around 17 rarely observed V segments, including chromosome 9 orphons, were left out of the earlier analysis of some 640 of the donors. A further reported finding was that TCR beta sequences accurately predicted the HLA-A and HLA-B alleles for most subjects in the first cohort. This cohort had only TCR beta chains sequenced, and the lack of alpha or paired-chain data limited which features could be detected. The classifier was reported to diagnose cytomegalovirus status with high specificity and sensitivity in both the original cohort and the validation cohort. Three of the identified cytomegalovirus-associated TCR beta chains were confirmed in vitro to be specific for cytomegalovirus antigens. Because HLA typing was unavailable for some donors at each locus, only the typed subset was used in association tests. A total of about 150 TCR beta chains were listed by the study as associated with cytomegalovirus. In a later analysis, the rate of TCR association differed among HLA loci, with DRB1 alleles having the most associated TCRs and HLA-C alleles having the fewest.

The library was produced with the immunoSEQ multiplex PCR assay. For the multiplex PCR, a mixture combining 60 forward primers for TCR Vbeta segments and 13 reverse primers for TCR Jbeta segments was used. A multiplex PCR assay on genomic DNA amplified the CDR3 region of rearranged TCR beta genes. Amplified TCR beta libraries were sequenced as 87-base-pair reads on the Illumina HiSeq System. From the authors' description of their analysis: In a later analysis, tens of millions of unique TCR beta chains were counted across the roughly 670 repertoires, and approximately 9.9 million of these chains were shared by at least two donors. Raw reads were error-corrected and collapsed into unique sequences by a nearest-neighbor algorithm in which closely related sequences were merged to remove PCR and sequencing errors. V, D and J gene segments were assigned by aligning CDR3 sequences to IMGT reference sequences. For a sequence to be retained, a match of at least six nucleotides to both a V gene segment and a J gene segment was required. A rearrangement was called productive if the CDR3 had no stop codons and remained in frame with V and J, and every other rearrangement was called non-productive. CDR3 was defined according to IMGT convention as the region running from the second conserved V-encoded cysteine to the conserved J-encoded phenylalanine. In an earlier analysis of around 600 of the donors, sequences lacking an unambiguous match to a single V gene segment were excluded. In an earlier analysis of around 590 of the donors, a V segment was called functional when productive rearrangements were above 56.7%, and segregating when the standard deviation between donors exceeded 5%. To diagnose cytomegalovirus status from the catalog of TCR beta chain sequences, a statistical classification framework was built. A later analysis assigned V and J genes by comparing TCR nucleotide sequences with IMGT/GENE-DB human TR gene sequences. In a later analysis, CDR3 sequences and most-parsimonious VDJ recombination scenarios were assigned using the TCRdist pipeline. In a later analysis, each TCR beta chain was defined by its CDR3 amino acid sequence together with its V-gene family, and reads without a unique V-gene family were excluded. To address suspected cross-contamination and a sequencing artifact, a later analysis removed a few hundred highly shared, low-generation-probability nucleotide sequences. In a later analysis, a clonal expansion index was calculated for each public chain from normalized within-repertoire ranks of inferred template counts. A later analysis computed generation probabilities with a VDJ recombination model fitted to out-of-frame rearrangements, and checked the results against IGoR. Hypergeometric tests were used in a later analysis to score TCR-TCR, TCR-HLA and TCR-CMV co-occurrence, with a repertoire-size bias correction applied to the TCR pairs. False discovery rates were estimated in a later analysis by permuting HLA or CMV assignments 20 times. A later analysis grouped co-occurring TCRs with DBSCAN, adding TCRdist sequence similarity when clustering within HLA-allele-positive subsets. Repertoires with fewer than 30,000 or more than 120,000 public chains were left out of co-occurrence clustering, as were a few repertoires with anomalous nucleotide sharing. The table comes from immuneACCESS by way of TCRdb, which keeps in-frame sequences with V and J called. Part of the clones is missing from these tables; in studies checked, under half for an unresolved V gene and the rest for unknown reasons. V and J calls and clone size are those listed in that table; D and trimming were worked out from the DNA. The sample contains some 140,000 clones, around 77% of them found a single time. The top ten constitute roughly 1.2% of the sample.

The cohort comprised fewer than 750 healthy bone marrow donors. All cohort members were sampled while nominally healthy, although unrecorded immune exposures were likely present. The donor tested CMV seronegative and was one of the 352 seronegative cohort members. Every donor gave a peripheral blood sample, and the peripheral blood mononuclear cells from that sample were used for TCR beta sequencing. The Qiagen DNeasy Blood Extraction Kit was used to extract genomic DNA from the blood cell samples. V sheds 5 bases and J sheds 4 bases, leaving 12 bases between their ends. For CDR1 and CDR2, the germline V gene lists SNHLY and FYNNEI. Measured from the cysteine to the phenylalanine, the CDR3 is 13 residues long. Here the CDR3 DNA is all that survives: 39 bases in frame from base 1. About this clone: Its specific antigen is unknown. No much larger clone exists at a distance of one base, and base qualities are not known.

This clonotype originated in a middle-aged man in good health and CMV-seronegative. The rearranged chain carries TRBV2 and TRBJ2-7, with TRBD2 as a weak D call on 6 bases. Sequencing was performed on PBMCs. The DNA is as follows: TGTGCCAGCAGTCTGGGGGGAAGATACGAGCAGTACTTC. The translation is CASSLGGRYEQYF.